These 3 T cell receptor beta chains were sequenced from one sample in a study of Ad26.COV2.S vaccination and SARS-CoV-2 variants. Produced via immunoSEQ multiplex PCR; TCRdb's table is partial and in-frame only. The data show under 500,000 clones, about 90% seen once. Treatment specified: around 19 received Ad26.COV2.S at low or high dose, single or two shots; several received placebo; per-sample allocation not given. All samples were drawn on day 63, counting from the first vaccine or placebo injection. Sequences were derived from peripheral blood, sampled in a trial of Ad26.COV2.S vaccine versus placebo. These TCRs come from a person aged 18-65 years who received the Ad26.COV2.S COVID-19 vaccine or a placebo.

The V gene is TRBV7-2, the J gene TRBJ2-7; D may match TRBD1 or TRBD2 (6 bases each). With 5 bases removed from V and 6 bases from J, the gap between germline ends came to 17 bases. Per the germline V gene, CDR1 is SGHTA and CDR2 is FQGNSA. The CDR3 loop spans 14 amino acids. The CDR3 spells CASSADGGRGEQYF. For the CDR3, the DNA is TGTGCCAGCAGCGCAGACGGGGGCCGGGGCGAGCAGTACTTC.

This chain connects TRBV9 to TRBJ1-2; D may be TRBD1 (6 bases). This CDR3 comprises 14 residues. V was cut by 3 bases and J by 8 bases, with 17 bases left in between. Germline V CDR1 and CDR2: SGDLS, YYNGEE. CDR3 sequence: CASSGTGSYRGYTF. The DNA of the CDR3 is TGTGCCAGCAGCGGCACAGGGAGTTATCGGGGCTACACCTTC.

The V gene is TRBV27, the J gene TRBJ2-7; D might be TRBD1 (6 bases). V was shortened by 5 bases and J by 6 bases, with 14 bases between the two germline ends. This CDR3 is 13 amino acids long. CDR1 and CDR2 from the germline V gene are MNHEY and SMNVEV (reference sequence). In nucleotides, the CDR3 is TGTGCCAGCAGTCGGCAGGGGACATTCGAGCAGTACTTC. It translates to CASSRQGTFEQYF.